This T cell receptor (beta chain) originates from a study of glioma-infiltrating T cells. Overall study findings and caveats: Tissue-blood divergence was below expectation in non-neoplastic patients, above in gliomas. CDR3 overlap between tissue and blood was very small.

CDR3 size: 16 residues. Germline V lookup: CDR1 MNHEY, CDR2 SVGEGT. V was trimmed by 0 bases and J by 6 bases, leaving 17 bases between them. The iRepertoire nested amplicon-rescue multiplex PCR amplified TCR alpha and beta CDR3s from RNA. For one-step reverse transcription and amplification, about 90-450 ng of tissue mRNA or PBMC total RNA was used. TCRdb redid the calling of the multiplex PCR reads with MiXCR, one entry per CDR3 protein. The sample carries about 140,000 distinct CDR3 sequences, about two fifths recorded once. This clonotype was detected once. Its specificity is not known. The V call is TRBV6-2 or TRBV6-3, the J call TRBJ1-2, with D possibly TRBD1 on 5 matching bases. Sequencing used glioma tissue, nonneoplastic brain tissue, or PBMCs (not recorded which). The receptor comes from a human donor with low-grade glioma or glioblastoma, undergoing nonglioma brain surgery, or in good health (not recorded which). The CDR3 DNA follows: TGTGCCAGCAGTTACTCAGGGACGGCGAAATATGATGGCTACACCTTC. Translating it yields CASSYSGTAKYDGYTF.